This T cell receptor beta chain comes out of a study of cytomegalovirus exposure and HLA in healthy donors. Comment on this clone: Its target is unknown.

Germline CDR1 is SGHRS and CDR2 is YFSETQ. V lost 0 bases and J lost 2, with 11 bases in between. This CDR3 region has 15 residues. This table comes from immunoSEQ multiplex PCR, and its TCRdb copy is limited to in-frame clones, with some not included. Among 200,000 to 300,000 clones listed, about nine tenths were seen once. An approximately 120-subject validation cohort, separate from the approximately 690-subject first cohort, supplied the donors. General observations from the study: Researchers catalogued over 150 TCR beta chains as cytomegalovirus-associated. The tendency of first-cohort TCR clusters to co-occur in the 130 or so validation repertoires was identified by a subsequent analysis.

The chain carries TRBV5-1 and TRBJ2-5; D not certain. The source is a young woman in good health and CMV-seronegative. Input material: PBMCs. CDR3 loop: CASSLVEKPQETQYF. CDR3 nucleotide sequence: TGCGCCAGCAGCTTGGTAGAGAAACCTCAAGAGACCCAGTACTTC.